This T cell receptor (beta chain) is drawn from a study of shared clonotypes between healthy human individuals. Study findings and constraints: Generally, naive subsets (rather than memory subsets) showed larger estimated richness.

As for this clone: Antigen unknown.

Germline assignment: CDR1 MGHRA and CDR2 YSYEKL. V gave up 3 bases and J gave up 0 bases; unmatched junction bases: 4. The CDR3 has 15 residues. TCRdb's copy holds only in-frame clones and misses some; the assay was immunoSEQ multiplex PCR. In the table there are 2.5 million or so clones, more than 80% of which are singletons. The sequencing input was naive CD4+ T cells sorted from blood. Subset noted: CD45RA+ positively selected. The chain has TRBV4-1 and TRBJ1-1; 7 positions match TRBD1. The TCR sequence derives from a man in his late teens or twenties in good health. The CDR3 coding sequence is TGCGCCAGCAGCCATTCGACAGGGATGAACACTGAAGCTTTCTTT. Translation: CASSHSTGMNTEAFF.